This T cell receptor beta chain originates from a study of cytomegalovirus exposure and HLA in healthy donors (dated by TCRdb to about 2017). Regarding the complete study: An earlier analysis of roughly 570 of the donors reported 276 Gb of sequence data and around 110 million unique TCR beta sequences obtained from around 180 million T cells. Approximately 330 gigabases of sequencing data and about 92 million unique TCR sequences made up an early release that covered roughly 670 HLA-typed donors. Among the roughly 390 genotyped donors, around 81% belonged to the genetic ancestry cluster associated with self-reported Caucasian donors. The aim of the study was to test whether cataloging public T cell receptors could identify signatures of past pathogen exposure. The T cell repertoires of 666 subjects were profiled by immunosequencing and related to cytomegalovirus serostatus. Along with the roughly 610-subject first cohort, a separate validation cohort of over a hundred different subjects was used. To predict cytomegalovirus infection status, the study combined high-throughput TCR immunosequencing, statistical association of individual TCRs with disease status, and machine learning. A later analysis re-analyzed previously published TCR beta repertoires from roughly 600 donors and added high-resolution HLA genotyping to study TCR occurrence patterns. Rather than using new phenotypic data, the later analysis identified candidate immune exposures from TCR beta sequences and from how often those sequences occurred across donors. To decide whether each TCR beta V gene segment behaved as functional or pseudogenic, an earlier analysis of fewer than 750 of the donors relied on high-throughput TCR beta sequencing. Donor age, sex, ethnicity and CMV serostatus were compiled together with the repertoire data. A later genetic analysis took genome-wide SNP genotypes for about 55% of the 666 donors and used that subset as a discovery cohort. All discovery cohort repertoires had been generated on a single sequencing platform. Class I and class II HLA loci were covered by the typing at four-digit resolution. Typing coverage varied by locus: about 620-630 donors for A, B, C, DRB1 and DQB1; roughly 510 for DQA1; 606 for DPA1; 450 to 480 for DPB1. Because of strong linkage in the cohort, 5 or 6 DR-DQ haplotypes were treated as single units for association and clustering. On average, over 200,000 unique TCR beta nucleotide sequences were sequenced per donor among about 400 genotyped donors of the cohort, with about 19% of those sequences being non-productive.

Libraries came from the immunoSEQ multiplex PCR assay. For the multiplex PCR, a mixture combining 60 forward primers for TCR Vbeta segments and 13 reverse primers for TCR Jbeta segments was used. The CDR3 region of rearranged TCR beta genes was amplified from genomic DNA by a multiplex PCR assay. Amplified TCR beta libraries were sequenced as 87-base-pair reads on the Illumina HiSeq System. The authors' analysis ran thus. Across the 670 or so repertoires, a later analysis counted some 80 million unique TCR beta chains, 8.5 million to 12 million of which were shared by at least two donors. Raw reads were error-corrected and collapsed into unique sequences by a nearest-neighbor algorithm in which closely related sequences were merged to remove PCR and sequencing errors. CDR3 sequences were aligned to IMGT reference sequences to assign V, D and J gene segments. For a sequence to be retained, at least a six-nucleotide match to both a V gene segment and a J gene segment was required. A rearrangement counted as productive if the CDR3 had no stop codons and remained in frame with V and J, and every other rearrangement counted as non-productive. Following IMGT convention, CDR3 was defined as the stretch from the second conserved V-encoded cysteine to the conserved J-encoded phenylalanine. Sequences without an unambiguous match to a single V gene segment were excluded from the earlier analysis of 450 to 750 of the donors. In an earlier analysis of 450 to 750 of the donors, a V segment was called functional when productive rearrangements were above 56.7%, and segregating when the standard deviation between donors exceeded 5%. A statistical classification framework was developed to diagnose cytomegalovirus status using the catalog of TCR beta chain sequences. V and J gene assignment, in a later analysis, came from comparing TCR nucleotide sequences with IMGT/GENE-DB human TR gene sequences. Using the TCRdist pipeline, a later analysis assigned CDR3 sequences along with most-parsimonious VDJ recombination scenarios. In a later analysis, every TCR beta chain was defined by the combination of its CDR3 amino acid sequence and its V-gene family, and reads without a unique V-gene family were dropped. To address suspected cross-contamination and a sequencing artifact, a later analysis removed approximately 590 highly shared, low-generation-probability nucleotide sequences. For each public chain, a later analysis derived a clonal expansion index from normalized ranks of inferred template counts within each repertoire. A later analysis computed generation probabilities with a VDJ recombination model fitted to out-of-frame rearrangements, and checked the results against IGoR. In a later analysis, TCR-TCR, TCR-HLA and TCR-CMV co-occurrence was scored with hypergeometric tests, and a repertoire-size bias correction was applied to TCR pairs. To estimate false discovery rates, a later analysis permuted the HLA or CMV assignments 20 times. A later analysis grouped co-occurring TCRs with DBSCAN, adding TCRdist sequence similarity when clustering within HLA-allele-positive subsets. Co-occurrence clustering excluded repertoires with fewer than 30,000 or more than 120,000 public chains, plus five with anomalous nucleotide sharing. Drawn from immuneACCESS, this table holds only the in-frame rearrangements with V and J called that TCRdb kept. Clones are partly lost; checked studies trace under half to an unresolved V gene and leave the rest unexplained. The V and J calls and clone size are taken from that table; D and trimming were inferred from the DNA. The sample table on file contains 25,000 to 40,000 clones. 4.5% to 5.5% of the sample is taken by the ten largest.

In total, 630 or so healthy bone marrow donors made up the cohort. At the time of sampling, all cohort members were nominally healthy, though unrecorded immune exposures were likely present. The donor was CMV seronegative and belonged to the group of 320 or so seronegative cohort members. A peripheral blood sample was provided by each donor, and peripheral blood mononuclear cells were used for TCR beta sequencing. Genomic DNA extraction from the blood cell samples was performed with the Qiagen DNeasy Blood Extraction Kit. What the study reported, not specific to this receptor: According to the authors, the approach could potentially be generalized to other disease states and immunological phenotypes. A later analysis found that most CMV-associated TCR beta chains appeared HLA-restricted, with HLA associations seemingly driven largely by CMV exposure. A cluster of highly shared sequence variants was judged likely to be a technical artifact of the sequencing pipeline. When HLA alleles, especially DR and DQ, strongly co-occurred, attributing TCR associations to individual alleles was difficult. An association between a missense DCLRE1C variant and V-gene and J-gene trimming of TCR beta chains was found in a later genetic analysis and replicated in an independent cohort. Only TCR beta chains were sequenced in this cohort, and the absence of alpha or paired-chain data limited detectable features. In a later analysis, several top co-occurrence clusters were reported to appear linked to parvovirus B19, influenza, CMV and Epstein-Barr virus. Compared with the roughly 670-donor mean, donors in an Asian-associated ancestry cluster had fewer N-insertions in productive TCRs, according to a later genetic analysis. The classifier was reported to diagnose cytomegalovirus status with high specificity and sensitivity in both the original cohort and the validation cohort. Because counts were too low, approximately 18 rarely observed V segments, including chromosome 9 orphons, were excluded from the earlier analysis of some 590 of the donors. In a later analysis, around 15,000 TCR beta sequences were associated with specific HLA alleles at a false discovery rate of 0.05. CMV serostatus was the only immune exposure information available for the cohort. A later analysis found that TCR association rates varied across HLA loci, with DRB1 alleles showing the most associated TCRs and HLA-C alleles the fewest. In vitro tests confirmed that three of the cytomegalovirus-associated TCR beta chains recognize cytomegalovirus antigens. Sequencing depth was assumed to be roughly uniform across donors in the presence/absence analyses, though that assumption may not hold. In an earlier analysis of some 500 of the donors, most TCR beta V segments were observed in productive rearrangements about 87% or about 30% of the time, broadly matching IMGT annotations. In a later analysis, HLA-associated TCR beta chains were found to be more clonally expanded and to have lower generation probabilities than equally common non-associated chains. The study gave a list of over 150 TCR beta chains associated with cytomegalovirus. A further reported finding was that TCR beta sequences accurately predicted the HLA-A and HLA-B alleles for most subjects in the first cohort. Across donors, most TCR sequences were observed very rarely, whereas some public TCRs were present in many individuals. Because HLA typing was missing for some donors at each locus, association tests included only the typed subset. Linkage disequilibrium might explain the correlated functional status among segregating V segments, but an unknown experimental factor could not be ruled out.

For this clone: Its specific antigen is unknown.

Input material: PBMCs. This receptor was obtained from a female donor in good health and CMV-seronegative.

The CDR3 in this case is CASRLRGSSTYEQYF. The DNA reads TGTGCCAGCAGGTTGAGGGGGTCCTCGACCTACGAGCAGTACTTC. Recombination connected TRBV11-2 to TRBJ2-7, with TRBD1 perhaps the D gene, on 6 matching bases. The germline V gene supplies CDR1 SGHAT and CDR2 FQNNGV. A distance of 17 bases separates the germline ends of V and J, which lose 6 bases and 2 bases respectively. From cysteine to phenylalanine, the CDR3 is 15 amino acids long. Only the CDR3 portion is preserved as DNA: 45 bases, with reading frame beginning at the first base.